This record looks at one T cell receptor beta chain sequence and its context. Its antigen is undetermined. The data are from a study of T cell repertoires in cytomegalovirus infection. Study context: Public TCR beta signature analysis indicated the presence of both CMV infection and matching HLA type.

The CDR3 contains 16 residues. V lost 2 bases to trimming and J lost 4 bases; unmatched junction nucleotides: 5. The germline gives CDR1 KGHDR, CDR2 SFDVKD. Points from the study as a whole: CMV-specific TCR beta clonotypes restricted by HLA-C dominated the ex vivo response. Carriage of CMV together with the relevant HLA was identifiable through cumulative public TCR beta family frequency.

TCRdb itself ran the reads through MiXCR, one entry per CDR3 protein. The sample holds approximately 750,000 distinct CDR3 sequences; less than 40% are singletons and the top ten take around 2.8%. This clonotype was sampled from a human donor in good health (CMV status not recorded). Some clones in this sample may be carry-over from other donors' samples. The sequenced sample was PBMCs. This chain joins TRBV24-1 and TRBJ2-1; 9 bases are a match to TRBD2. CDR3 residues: CATSDSIAGEYNEQFF. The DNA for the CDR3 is TGTGCCACCAGTGATTCGATAGCGGGAGAGTACAATGAGCAGTTCTTC.